Shown below are 24 T cell receptor beta chains from a single sample sequenced in a study of OX40 agonist ivuxolimab in advanced cancers. Clones were read by immunoSEQ multiplex PCR, and TCRdb kept only the in-frame ones, dropping some. Here the sample spans around 86,000 clones, 85% to 95% being singletons. The material sequenced was CD4+ or CD8+ T cells sorted from blood, taken in a trial of the OX40 agonist ivuxolimab. These receptors all stem from an adult with an advanced solid tumor such as melanoma, head and neck, liver or kidney cancer.

The V call is TRBV12-5, the J call TRBJ1-2; 10 bases match TRBD1. The junction had 10 bases not matched to a gene; V was cut back by 2 bases and J by 4 bases. CDR1 and CDR2 from the germline V gene are LGHNT and FRNRAP. The CDR3 runs to 17 residues. The CDR3 nucleotides read TGTGCTAGTGGTTTGCACCAGACAGGGGGCCTGGGCTATGGCTACACCTTC. The encoded protein is CASGLHQTGGLGYGYTF. Drawing the rest from reference TRBV12-5 and TRBJ1-2, the complete variable domain is DARVTQTPRHKVTEMGQEVTMRCQPILGHNTVFWYRQTMMQGLELLAYFRNRAPLDDSGMPKDRFSAEMPDATLATLKIQPSEPRDSAVYFCASGLHQTGGLGYGYTFGSGTRLTVV.

This clone was seen just once. The V call is TRBV7-9, the J call TRBJ2-7; 10 nucleotides line up with TRBD2. V trimming: 5 bases; J trimming: 5 bases; junction bases outside the gene matches: 6. The CDR3 consists of 14 residues. CDR1 and CDR2 (germline): SEHNR, FQNEAQ (reference sequence). The CDR3 sequence: CASSPPSGRNEQYF. CDR3 nucleotide sequence: TGTGCCAGCAGCCCACCTAGCGGGAGAAACGAGCAGTACTTC.

The chain couples TRBV13 to TRBJ2-3; TRBD1 matches 10 bases. The germline V gene encodes CDR1 PRHDT and CDR2 FYEKMQ (reference sequence). The CDR3 is 15 residues long. With 5 bases clipped from V and 6 bases from J, the junction kept 8 bases outside the gene matches. The CDR3 nucleotides are TGTGCCAGCAGCCCCCAGGGACAGGGGACTGATACGCAGTATTTT. Translated: CASSPQGQGTDTQYF.

This CDR3 reads CASSLAVYEQYF. The DNA for the CDR3 is TGTGCCAGCAGCCTAGCGGTCTACGAGCAGTACTTC. This sequence joins TRBV5-8 and TRBJ2-7, with TRBD2 matching over 7 bases. In germline, CDR1 is SGHTS, CDR2 YDEGEE. The CDR3 length is 12 residues. The V gene end was trimmed by 4 bases and the J gene end by 3 bases; junction bases not matched to a gene: 1.

V usage is TRBV28 and J usage is TRBJ2-7, with D perhaps matching TRBD1 (5 bases). The CDR3 extends over 15 amino acids. CDR1 and CDR2 (germline): MDHEN, SYDVKM. V was shortened by 8 bases and J by 2 bases, with 19 bases between the two germline ends. CDR3 loop: CASSLSAGFPYEQYF. The CDR3 region has the DNA TGTGCCAGCTCTCTTTCGGCAGGGTTCCCCTACGAGCAGTACTTC.

The chain recombines TRBV9 with TRBJ2-1; the match to TRBD2 covers 10 bases. The trim removed 0 bases at V and 7 bases at J, leaving 7 bases unmatched. The CDR3 is made up of 16 amino acids. Germline loops: CDR1 SGDLS, CDR2 YYNGEE. The CDR3 DNA reads TGTGCCAGCAGCGTAGAGAGCGGGAGGGCCGAGAATGAGCAGTTCTTC. Its protein is CASSVESGRAENEQFF.

The V and J genes are TRBV27 and TRBJ2-2, with D perhaps TRBD1 or TRBD2 (5 bases each). There are 14 residues in the CDR3. V was cut by 6 bases and J by 6 bases, with 14 bases left in between. Germline V gene data show CDR1 as MNHEY and CDR2 as SMNVEV (reference sequence). The DNA of the CDR3 is TGTGCCAGCAGGCAATCCTGGGGGTCCGGGGAGCTGTTTTTT. Encoded protein: CASRQSWGSGELFF.

CDR3 coding DNA: TGTGCCAGCAGTTTAGGGGGGGCCGGTAATGAGCAGTTCTTC. Amino acid sequence: CASSLGGAGNEQFF. The chain is built from TRBV27 and TRBJ2-1; tentative D call: TRBD2 (7 bases). V dropped 2 bases and J dropped 7 bases, with 12 bases sitting between them. The CDR3 loop spans 14 amino acids. Germline CDR1 is MNHEY and CDR2 is SMNVEV (reference sequence).

This clone was observed a single time. The genes are TRBV7-9 and TRBJ2-7; 7 positions agree with TRBD1. Per germline, CDR1 SEHNR and CDR2 FQNEAQ (reference sequence). The CDR3 is 15 residues long. V dropped 2 bases and J dropped 3; count of bases not matched to a gene: 7. The CDR3: CASSLPERDSYEQYF. The CDR3 DNA reads as TGTGCCAGCAGCTTACCAGAAAGGGACAGCTACGAGCAGTACTTC.

The chain links TRBV6-6 to TRBJ1-2; D uncertain. The CDR3 is 15 residues long. The V gene lost 8 bases and the J gene lost 0 bases, with 16 bases spanning the gap. Per germline, CDR1 MNHNY and CDR2 SVGAGI (reference sequence). The CDR3 bases are TGTGCCAGCCTTAGTGAGGCAACTGCTAACTATGGCTACACCTTC. Translating it yields CASLSEATANYGYTF.

The rearrangement uses TRBV27 and TRBJ1-1, with 8 nucleotides matching TRBD1. V was clipped by 1 base and J by 6 bases; unmatched bases: 4. CDR3 length: 14 amino acids. CDR1 and CDR2 (germline): MNHEY, SMNVEV (reference sequence). CDR3 nucleotide sequence: TGTGCCAGCAGTTTATTCAGGGGGCATCCTGAAGCTTTCTTT. This sequence encodes CASSLFRGHPEAFF.

The chain recombines TRBV9 with TRBJ2-7; D not certain. V lost 2 bases and J 4 bases, leaving 4 bases between the germline ends. This CDR3 contains 11 residues. CDR1 SGDLS and CDR2 YYNGEE come from the germline V gene. In DNA form, the CDR3 reads TGTGCCAGCAGCGTCTCTTACGAGCAGTACTTC. It codes for CASSVSYEQYF.

This chain joins TRBV28 and TRBJ2-3; D is possibly TRBD2 (6 bases). CDR3 length equals 14 residues. V lost 4 bases to trimming and J lost 5 bases, with 13 bases between them. The germline CDR1 and CDR2 sequences are MDHEN and SYDVKM. CDR3 region: CASSSGSAIDTQYF. CDR3 sequence (DNA): TGTGCCAGCAGTTCCGGGAGTGCAATAGATACGCAGTATTTT.

The chain recombines TRBV7-2 with TRBJ1-1; tentatively, D is TRBD1 (6 bases). V lost 1 base, J lost 0 bases, and 9 bases lay in between. This CDR3 contains 15 residues. Germline CDR1 is SGHTA and CDR2 is FQGNSA. The CDR3 protein is CASSLGDRLNTEAFF. In DNA, the CDR3 is TGTGCCAGCAGCTTAGGCGACAGGTTGAACACTGAAGCTTTCTTT.

This clone was seen more than once but under ten times. This chain connects TRBV19 to TRBJ1-1; D call uncertain. Per germline, CDR1 LNHDA and CDR2 SQIVND (reference sequence). The CDR3 runs to 11 residues. The germline V and J ends were trimmed by 5 bases and 4 bases, with 5 bases remaining between them. The CDR3, as DNA: TGTGCCAGTAGTGTGAGCACTGAAGCTTTCTTT. Amino acid sequence: CASSVSTEAFF.

The rearrangement joins TRBV5-5 to TRBJ1-1; D is uncertain. The CDR3 consists of 14 residues. Trimming took off 2 bases at V and 0 bases at J, with 8 bases between the two ends. The germline V gene has CDR1 SGHKS and CDR2 YYEKEE (reference sequence). The CDR3 sequence: CASSFDIMNTEAFF. The CDR3 bases are TGTGCCAGCAGCTTTGATATTATGAACACTGAAGCTTTCTTT.

The chain joins TRBV19 to TRBJ2-7, with D perhaps matching TRBD1 or TRBD2 (5 bases each). Per germline, CDR1 LNHDA and CDR2 SQIVND (reference sequence). There are 13 residues in the CDR3. V dropped 5 bases and J dropped 3 bases, with 11 bases sitting between them. Written as DNA, the CDR3 is TGTGCCAGTAGTGGGACGGGCTTCTACGAGCAGTACTTC. It codes for CASSGTGFYEQYF.

CDR3 amino acids: CASRGPPGNTIYF. In DNA form, the CDR3 reads TGTGCCAGCAGGGGACCCCCGGGGAACACCATATATTTT. The rearrangement joins TRBV6-1 to TRBJ1-3; D possibly corresponds to TRBD1 (5 bases). V lost 6 bases, J lost 7 bases, and 13 bases lay in between. The germline V gene has CDR1 MNHNS and CDR2 SASEGT. The CDR3 is made up of 13 amino acids.

V usage is TRBV11-2 and J usage is TRBJ2-5, with D uncertain. The CDR3 has 13 amino acids. Trimming stripped 2 bases from V and 4 bases from J, with 8 bases between. Per the germline V gene, CDR1 is SGHAT and CDR2 is FQNNGV. CDR3 DNA sequence: TGTGCCAGCAGCTTATCTGGATTAGAGACCCAGTACTTC. Its translation: CASSLSGLETQYF. The full variable domain, rest sourced from reference TRBV11-2 and TRBJ2-5, is EAGVAQSPRYKIIEKRQSVAFWCNPISGHATLYWYQQILGQGPKLLIQFQNNGVVDDSQLPKDRFSAERLKGVDSTLKIQPAKLEDSAVYLCASSLSGLETQYFGPGTRLLVL.

The rearrangement links TRBV19 to TRBJ1-2; no definite D call. V was shortened by 7 bases and J by 4 bases, with 19 bases between the two germline ends. Germline values: CDR1 LNHDA, CDR2 SQIVND (reference sequence). The length of the CDR3 is 15 residues. The DNA of the CDR3 is TGTGCCAGTATGGTGGGGAGAAATGGACTCTATGGCTACACCTTC. It codes for CASMVGRNGLYGYTF.

V and J are TRBV7-2 and TRBJ1-1; D is ambiguous. The CDR3 covers 15 residues. The germline V and J ends were trimmed by 5 bases and 3 bases, with 16 bases remaining between them. CDR1 and CDR2 (germline): SGHTA, FQGNSA. The CDR3 region is CASSTRPYVDTEAFF. CDR3 bases: TGTGCCAGCAGCACCCGGCCTTATGTGGACACTGAAGCTTTCTTT.

The V call is TRBV29-1, the J call TRBJ2-7; TRBD1 matches at 12 bases. CDR1 and CDR2 (germline): SQVTM, ANQGSEA. The CDR3 consists of 15 residues. With 2 bases clipped from V and 4 bases from J, the junction kept 6 bases outside the gene matches. CDR3 protein: CSVELGTGGIYEQYF. In DNA, the CDR3 is TGCAGCGTTGAACTGGGGACAGGGGGCATATACGAGCAGTACTTC.

The chain carries TRBV5-6 and TRBJ1-3; no clear D gene. Germline assignment: CDR1 SGHDT and CDR2 YYEEEE. With 5 bases removed from V and 1 base from J, the gap between germline ends came to 10 bases. This CDR3 region has 14 residues. The CDR3 DNA reads as TGTGCCAGCAGGTTAGGTGGTTCTGGAAACACCATATATTTT. Amino acid sequence: CASRLGGSGNTIYF.

The chain combines TRBV27 with TRBJ2-7; the D gene is possibly TRBD1 (6 bases). Trimming shortened V by 0 bases and J by 1 base, and 10 bases separated the two germline ends. Germline CDR1 reads MNHEY; CDR2 reads SMNVEV (reference sequence). CDR3 length equals 15 residues. The CDR3 DNA reads TGTGCCAGCAGTTTATCCGTACAGGGATCCTACGAGCAGTACTTC. It yields the protein CASSLSVQGSYEQYF.